One T cell receptor (beta chain) is described in this entry. Antigen: not known. Exclusion applied to patients with autoimmune disease history or systemic immunosuppression. This sample was included in a study of OX40 agonist ivuxolimab in advanced cancers. V was cut by 7 bases and J by 6 bases, with 15 bases left in between. The germline CDR1 and CDR2 sequences are SNHLY and FYNNEI. This CDR3 is built from 13 residues. Findings and limits, study-wide: The authors did not determine the antigen specificity of the expanded peripheral T cells.

Sequenced by immunoSEQ multiplex PCR; TCRdb stores in-frame clones only, minus some. The repertoire consists of roughly 55,000 clones, with 60% to 80% occurring once and the leading ten covering less than 4.5%. The sequence came from an adult with an advanced solid tumor such as melanoma, head and neck, liver or kidney cancer. V usage is TRBV2 and J usage is TRBJ2-5, with D possibly matching TRBD1 (6 bases). Specimen: CD4+ or CD8+ T cells sorted from blood, collected in a trial of the OX40 agonist ivuxolimab. The DNA of the CDR3 is TGTGCCAGCAAGGAGTCCGGGACAAAGACCCAGTACTTC. Amino acid sequence: CASKESGTKTQYF.